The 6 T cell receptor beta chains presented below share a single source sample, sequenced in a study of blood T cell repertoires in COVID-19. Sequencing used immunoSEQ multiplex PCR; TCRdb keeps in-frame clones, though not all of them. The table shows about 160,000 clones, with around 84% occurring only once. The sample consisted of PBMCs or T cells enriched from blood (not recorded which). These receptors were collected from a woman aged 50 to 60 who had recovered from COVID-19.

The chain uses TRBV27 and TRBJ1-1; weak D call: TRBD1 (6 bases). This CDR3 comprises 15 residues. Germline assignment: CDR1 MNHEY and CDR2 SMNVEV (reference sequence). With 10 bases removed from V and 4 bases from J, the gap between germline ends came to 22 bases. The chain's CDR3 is CATRRGTKGITEAFF. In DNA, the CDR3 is TGTGCCACCAGAAGAGGGACAAAAGGTATCACTGAAGCTTTCTTT.

The CDR3 nucleotides read TGTGCCAGCAGAGGGGACATGGGATACGAGCAGTACTTC. Translation: CASRGDMGYEQYF. The chain joins TRBV2 to TRBJ2-7, with D perhaps TRBD1 (6 bases). V lost 6 bases, J lost 4 bases, and 13 bases lay in between. Per germline, CDR1 SNHLY and CDR2 FYNNEI. The CDR3 sequence is 13 residues long.

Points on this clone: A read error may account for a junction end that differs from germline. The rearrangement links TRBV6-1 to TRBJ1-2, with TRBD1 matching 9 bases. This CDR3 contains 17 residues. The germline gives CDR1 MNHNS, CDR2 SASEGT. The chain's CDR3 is CASREDRGGRTNYGYTF. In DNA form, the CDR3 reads TGTGCCAGCAGGGAAGACAGGGGGGGACGAACTAACTATGGCTACACCTTC.

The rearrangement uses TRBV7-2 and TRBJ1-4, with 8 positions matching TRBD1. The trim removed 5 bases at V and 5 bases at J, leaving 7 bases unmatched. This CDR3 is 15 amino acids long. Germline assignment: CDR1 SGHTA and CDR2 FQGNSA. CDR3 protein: CASSAGQGRNEKLFF. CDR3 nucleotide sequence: TGTGCCAGCAGCGCAGGACAGGGCCGCAATGAAAAACTGTTTTTT.

DNA of the CDR3: TGTGCCAGCAGCTTTAGGGGTGGTAATGAAAAACTGTTTTTT. This encodes CASSFRGGNEKLFF. The V and J genes are TRBV5-4 and TRBJ1-4; D is perhaps TRBD1 (5 bases). The V gene lost 2 bases and the J gene lost 4 bases, with 9 bases spanning the gap. CDR1 is SGHNT, CDR2 YYREEE, per germline (reference sequence). This CDR3 is 14 amino acids long.

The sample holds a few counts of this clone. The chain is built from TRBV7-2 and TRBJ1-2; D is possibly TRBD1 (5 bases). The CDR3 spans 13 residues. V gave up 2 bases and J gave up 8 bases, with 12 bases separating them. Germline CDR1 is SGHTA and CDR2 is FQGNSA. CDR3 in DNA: TGTGCCAGCAGCTTATTTGGGGCTAGGGGCTACACCTTC. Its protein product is CASSLFGARGYTF. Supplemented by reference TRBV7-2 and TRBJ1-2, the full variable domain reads GAGVSQSPSNKVTEKGKDVELRCDPISGHTALYWYRQSLGQGLEFLIYFQGNSAPDKSGLPSDRFSAERTGGSVSTLTIQRTQQEDSAVYLCASSLFGARGYTFGSGTRLTVV.